The sequence of this T cell receptor (beta chain) was determined in a study of cytomegalovirus exposure and HLA in healthy donors. PCR amplification relied on 60 Vbeta primers (plus 13 Jbeta primers). Method: immunoSEQ multiplex PCR; TCRdb's copy keeps in-frame clones and lacks some. The table includes about 160,000 clones, less than 90% detected once. The CDR3 is 15 amino acids. Trimming shortened V by 4 bases and J by 15 bases, and 25 bases separated the two germline ends. Germline V gene data show CDR1 as SGDLS and CDR2 as YYNGEE. This chain connects TRBV9 to TRBJ1-4; TRBD1 is a possible D gene (6 bases). The clonotype comes from a man between 18 and 29 years old in good health and CMV-seronegative. The sequencing input was PBMCs. DNA for the CDR3: TGTGCCAGCAGCCCATCATCAACAGGGAGAGCGGCTTTGTTTTTT. Encoded protein: CASSPSSTGRAALFF.